The next 7 T cell receptor beta chains were all read from a single sample in a study of shared T cell receptors in the human thymus. Generated by immunoSEQ multiplex PCR, the TCRdb table keeps only in-frame clones and is missing some. The sample has roughly 700,000 clones, roughly 90% seen once. The data were also submitted as part of a second study, on human thymus T cells.

Sequenced: thymocytes. The origin of the receptors is a boy in the first two years of life with a congenital heart defect.

This sequence joins TRBV7-2 and TRBJ2-7, with 8 bases identical to TRBD2. The junction had 7 bases not matched to a gene; V was cut back by 1 base and J by 2 bases. The CDR3 totals 16 residues. Germline V gene sequence: CDR1 SGHTA, CDR2 FQGNSA. The CDR3 region has the DNA TGTGCCAGCAGCTTAGGGGCTTGGCGGGGGGCCTACGAGCAGTACTTC. Protein product: CASSLGAWRGAYEQYF.

The V and J genes are TRBV28 and TRBJ1-5; maybe TRBD1 (6 bases). Looked up from germline, CDR1 is MDHEN and CDR2 is SYDVKM. The CDR3 has 15 amino acids. The V and J ends lost 5 bases and 4 bases respectively, with 15 bases between them. The CDR3: CASSPGQTQNQPQHF. Written as DNA, the CDR3 is TGTGCCAGCAGTCCGGGACAAACCCAAAATCAGCCCCAGCATTTT. The whole variable domain, filled in from reference TRBV28 and TRBJ1-5, reads DVKVTQSSRYLVKRTGEKVFLECVQDMDHENMFWYRQDPGLGLRLIYFSYDVKMKEKGDIPEGYSVSREKKERFSLILESASTNQTSMYLCASSPGQTQNQPQHFGDGTRLSIL.

V and J are TRBV6-1 and TRBJ2-1, with TRBD2 as a possible D gene (5 bases). Germline V gene data show CDR1 as MNHNS and CDR2 as SASEGT. The CDR3 has 15 amino acids. The V end lost 6 bases, the J end lost 5 bases, and 17 bases lay between the germline ends. CDR3 protein: CASSPWRSSDNEQFF. CDR3 in DNA: TGTGCCAGCAGCCCCTGGAGGAGTAGCGACAATGAGCAGTTCTTC.

The chain joins TRBV5-1 to TRBJ2-5, with TRBD1 as a possible D gene (5 bases). CDR3 length: 17 amino acids. Trimming shortened V by 0 bases and J by 0 bases, and 15 bases separated the two germline ends. The germline gives CDR1 SGHRS, CDR2 YFSETQ. CDR3 in DNA: TGCGCCAGCAGCTTGGCCGCCCTGACAGCCTACCAAGAGACCCAGTACTTC. Translation: CASSLAALTAYQETQYF.

The chain is built from TRBV4-2 and TRBJ2-5, with 10 nucleotides matching TRBD2. Germline lookup yields CDR1 LGHNA and CDR2 YNFKEQ. The CDR3 contains 15 residues. The trim removed 3 bases at V and 10 bases at J, leaving 11 bases unmatched. The CDR3 sequence: CASSQTSGSPSDQYF. The CDR3 DNA is TGTGCCAGCAGCCAGACTAGCGGGTCTCCCTCCGACCAGTACTTC.

This chain's CDR3 is CASRDNRSTSSGNTIYF. DNA for the CDR3: TGTGCCAGCAGGGACAACAGGTCCACCAGCTCTGGAAACACCATATATTTT. The chain couples TRBV7-9 to TRBJ1-3; tentatively, D is TRBD1 (5 bases). Trimming took off 6 bases at V and 0 bases at J, with 18 bases between the two ends. The CDR3 runs to 17 residues. CDR1 is SEHNR and CDR2 is FQNEAQ in the germline V gene (reference sequence).

The chain recombines TRBV11-2 with TRBJ2-5; 7 bases map to TRBD1. Trimming took 5 bases from V and 1 from J; bases not matched to a gene: 7. This CDR3 is 15 amino acids long. Looked up from germline, CDR1 is SGHAT and CDR2 is FQNNGV. This CDR3 reads CASSGDRDSQETQYF. The CDR3 DNA sequence: TGTGCCAGCAGCGGGGACCGGGACAGCCAAGAGACCCAGTACTTC.